The clone carrying this T cell receptor beta chain showed up just a few times. Time point: before trial treatment. These data originate in a study of low-dose radiotherapy and immunotherapy resistance in tumors. Study overall: Nivolumab was given to patients as a 240 mg flat dose every two weeks, and ipilimumab at 1 mg/kg every six weeks. Both were delivered intravenously.

Alpha- and beta-chain coverage of first-strand cDNA came from TRAV- and TRBV-specific primers. TCR amplification used about 20 PCR cycles, a constant-region primer and a V-primer adapter. TCRdb re-called the reads through MiXCR, storing one row per CDR3 protein. Of about 60,000 distinct CDR3 sequences in the sample, roughly a quarter were seen once. The sequencing used PBMCs, collected before treatment. The sequence came from a male donor with prostate cancer.

The CDR3 here is CASSSPGQVVKAFF. CDR3 sequence (DNA): TGTGCCAGTAGTTCGCCGGGACAGGTCGTTAAAGCTTTCTTT. The chain is built from TRBV19 and TRBJ1-1, with 8 bases identical to TRBD1. The CDR3 loop spans 14 amino acids. After removal of 5 bases from V and 9 bases from J, the junction contained 11 bases not matched to a gene. CDR1 is LNHDA, CDR2 SQIVND, per germline (reference sequence).